This TCR beta chain was profiled in a study of control samples from healthy donors and cancer patients. Repertoires were generated with immunoSEQ multiplex PCR, while TCRdb's copy carries only in-frame clones and drops some. The sample carries about 55,000 clones, 95% recorded once. Germline V gene data show CDR1 as SGHNT and CDR2 as YYREEE (reference sequence). This CDR3 is built from 18 residues. V gave up 4 bases and J gave up 0 bases; unmatched junction bases: 8. The sample was blood. The chain recombines TRBV5-4 with TRBJ2-1; 12 nucleotides line up with TRBD2. The sequence derives from a man aged 25 to 40 in good health. The CDR3 nucleotides are TGTGCCAGCAGCGCAGGACTAGCGGGGCCCAGCTCCTACAATGAGCAGTTCTTC. This codes for CASSAGLAGPSSYNEQFF.